What follows are 27 T cell receptor beta chains derived from one specimen sequenced in a study of blood T cell repertoires in COVID-19. This table comes from immunoSEQ multiplex PCR, and its TCRdb copy is limited to in-frame clones, with some not included. Here the sample spans approximately 270,000 clones, roughly 88% being singletons. The sequenced sample consisted of peripheral blood. Receptor source: an older man with acute or convalescent COVID-19.

The rearrangement uses TRBV7-9 and TRBJ2-1, with D perhaps TRBD2 (5 bases). The CDR3 consists of 15 residues. Germline CDR1 is SEHNR and CDR2 is FQNEAQ (reference sequence). Trimming took 1 base from V and 10 from J, leaving 17 bases between them. The CDR3 DNA is TGTGCCAGCAGCTTAGAAGGAGGCCGCGACCGCGAGCAGTTCTTC. Translating gives CASSLEGGRDREQFF.

The V gene is TRBV6-2 or TRBV6-3, the J gene TRBJ1-5, with D perhaps TRBD1 (5 bases). The V gene lost 6 bases and the J gene lost 5 bases, with 11 bases spanning the gap. The CDR3 is 13 amino acids. Looked up from germline, CDR1 is MNHEY and CDR2 is SVGEGT. CDR3 in DNA: TGTGCCAGCAGCAACGGGGGTTATCAGCCCCAGCATTTT. Its translation is CASSNGGYQPQHF.

This chain connects TRBV5-1 to TRBJ2-1, with a possible D match to TRBD2 (7 bases). Germline-derived CDR1 and CDR2 are SGHRS and YFSETQ. Trimming took off 6 bases at V and 6 bases at J, with 13 bases between the two ends. The CDR3 totals 13 residues. CDR3 nucleotides: TGCGCCAGCAAAAGGGGGGGCGGCAATGAGCAGTTCTTC. It codes for CASKRGGGNEQFF. The full variable domain, completed using reference TRBV5-1 and TRBJ2-1, is KAGVTQTPRYLIKTRGQQVTLSCSPISGHRSVSWYQQTPGQGLQFLFEYFSETQRNKGNFPGRFSGRQFSNSRSEMNVSTLELGDSALYLCASKRGGGNEQFFGPGTRLTVL.

The chain uses TRBV6-6 and TRBJ2-1; tentative D call: TRBD1 (5 bases). V was clipped by 10 bases and J by 5 bases, with 15 bases between them. The CDR3 extends over 13 amino acids. Germline lookup yields CDR1 MNHNY and CDR2 SVGAGI (reference sequence). The chain's CDR3 is CAIEGARDNEQFF. The DNA of the CDR3 is TGTGCCATCGAAGGGGCTAGGGACAATGAGCAGTTCTTC.

V usage is TRBV6-1 and J usage is TRBJ1-3; the D gene is possibly TRBD1 (5 bases). V was trimmed by 2 bases and J by 8 bases, leaving 16 bases between them. The germline CDR1 and CDR2 sequences are MNHNS and SASEGT. The CDR3 has 15 amino acids. The CDR3 protein is CASSESSRVLDTIYF. DNA for the CDR3: TGTGCCAGCAGTGAATCGTCCAGGGTCCTCGACACCATATATTTT.

Written as DNA, the CDR3 is TGCGCCAGCAGCCTTCCTCAAGAGACCCAGTACTTC. This gives the protein CASSLPQETQYF. This sequence joins TRBV5-1 and TRBJ2-5; D ambiguous. The CDR3 consists of 12 residues. The ends were cut back, 4 bases at V and 2 bases at J, with 6 bases in the middle. CDR1 and CDR2 (germline): SGHRS, YFSETQ.

This CDR3 reads CASGSPGDQVDTQYF. CDR3 nucleotides: TGTGCCAGCGGCTCACCAGGGGATCAGGTGGATACGCAGTATTTT. The chain carries TRBV28 and TRBJ2-3; weak D call: TRBD1 (6 bases). CDR1 MDHEN and CDR2 SYDVKM come from the germline V gene. The V end was cut by 8 bases, the J end by 6 bases, with 21 bases between. This CDR3 is built from 15 residues.

V is TRBV18 and J is TRBJ2-5; a possible D gene is TRBD1 (5 bases). The CDR3 consists of 13 residues. Trimming shortened V by 4 bases and J by 0 bases, and 6 bases separated the two germline ends. Germline V gene sequence: CDR1 KGHSH, CDR2 LQKENI. CDR3 loop: CASSRQYQETQYF. The CDR3 DNA is TGTGCCAGCTCACGACAGTACCAAGAGACCCAGTACTTC.

The rearrangement uses TRBV6-5 and TRBJ1-3; 7 bases agree with TRBD1. V dropped 5 bases and J dropped 10; count of bases not matched to a gene: 14. The CDR3 consists of 15 residues. Germline CDR1 MNHEY, CDR2 SVGAGI. The CDR3 loop is CASSRTGLQMKTIYF. As DNA, the CDR3 is TGTGCCAGCAGTCGGACAGGCCTTCAAATGAAGACCATATATTTT.

This clone was detected only a few times. V and J are TRBV19 and TRBJ2-2, with 15 bases fitting TRBD2. The CDR3 consists of 20 residues. Germline V lookup: CDR1 LNHDA, CDR2 SQIVND (reference sequence). V lost 7 bases to trimming and J lost 0 bases; unmatched junction nucleotides: 12. The chain's CDR3 is CASNTERTSGRGTNTGELFF. The DNA of the CDR3 is TGTGCCAGTAATACCGAACGGACTAGCGGGAGGGGGACGAACACCGGGGAGCTGTTTTTT. The full variable domain, completed using reference TRBV19 and TRBJ2-2, is DGGITQSPKYLFRKEGQNVTLSCEQNLNHDAMYWYRQDPGQGLRLIYYSQIVNDFQKGDIAEGYSVSREKKESFPLTVTSAQKNPTAFYLCASNTERTSGRGTNTGELFFGEGSRLTVL.

The gene calls are TRBV11-1 and TRBJ1-1; possible D gene TRBD1, 5 bases. CDR1 is SGHAT and CDR2 is FQDESV in the germline V gene (reference sequence). CDR3 length: 15 residues. The V and J ends lost 4 bases and 1 base respectively, with 13 bases between them. CDR3 sequence (DNA): TGTGCCAGCAGCTCGGGACTTGCGGGGAACACTGAAGCTTTCTTT. This gives the protein CASSSGLAGNTEAFF.

In this sample, this clone turned up once. V gene TRBV27 combines with J gene TRBJ2-7, with a possible D match to TRBD2 (5 bases). V was cut by 5 bases and J by 0 bases, with 14 bases left in between. Germline lookup yields CDR1 MNHEY and CDR2 SMNVEV (reference sequence). This CDR3 has 15 residues. The CDR3 sequence is CASSTLSRVSYEQYF. The CDR3 DNA reads as TGTGCCAGCAGTACTCTGTCGCGGGTCTCCTACGAGCAGTACTTC.

The rearrangement joins TRBV18 to TRBJ1-4; D perhaps matches TRBD1 (6 bases). There are 14 residues in the CDR3. V was clipped by 3 bases and J by 5 bases, with 10 bases between them. The V gene's germline CDR1 is KGHSH and CDR2 LQKENI. DNA of the CDR3: TGTGCCAGCTCACCGGGGGCAGGGAATGAAAAACTGTTTTTT. This sequence encodes CASSPGAGNEKLFF.

The chain carries TRBV6-5 and TRBJ2-2, with a weak D call TRBD1 (6 bases). CDR3 length: 14 residues. V was clipped by 5 bases and J by 3 bases, with 10 bases between them. CDR1 and CDR2 from the germline V gene are MNHEY and SVGAGI. CDR3 sequence: CASSTQGDTGELFF. DNA for the CDR3: TGTGCCAGCAGTACACAGGGCGACACCGGGGAGCTGTTTTTT.

This chain connects TRBV6-6 to TRBJ1-4, with D hard to call. V was clipped by 5 bases and J by 5 bases, with 9 bases between them. Germline CDR1 reads MNHNY; CDR2 reads SVGAGI (reference sequence). The CDR3 contains 13 residues. The CDR3 here is CASSAGQNEKLFF. DNA for the CDR3: TGTGCCAGCAGTGCGGGCCAGAATGAAAAACTGTTTTTT.

This sequence joins TRBV10-3 and TRBJ2-7; 12 nucleotides agree with TRBD2. In germline, CDR1 is ENHRY, CDR2 SYGVKD. V shed 6 bases, J shed 4 bases, and the junction held 4 bases outside the gene matches. This CDR3 has 14 amino acids. CDR3 residues: CAISPSGRGYEQYF. The CDR3 DNA reads TGTGCCATCAGCCCTAGCGGGAGGGGATACGAGCAGTACTTC.

The J gene is TRBJ2-5, the V gene TRBV12-3 or TRBV12-4; D not resolved. Between the trimmed V and J ends, which lost 3 bases and 5 bases, there was a span of 10 bases. The CDR3 runs to 13 residues. The CDR3 sequence: CASSFLIRETQYF. For the CDR3, the DNA is TGTGCCAGCAGTTTTCTAATCCGGGAGACCCAGTACTTC.

As for this clone: The sample carries other DNA sequences with the same CDR3. This chain joins TRBV3-1 (or the pseudogene TRBV3-2) and TRBJ1-2; TRBD1 agrees at 10 bases. This CDR3 is built from 14 residues. V trimming: 3 bases; J trimming: 5 bases; junction bases outside the gene matches: 3. Germline V gives CDR1 LGHDT, CDR2 YNNKEL (reference sequence). The DNA for the CDR3 is TGTGCCAGCAGCCAGGGACAGGGGAGGTATGGCTACACCTTC. Translated: CASSQGQGRYGYTF.

This clone was recorded only once. The chain employs TRBV6-2 or TRBV6-3 and TRBJ2-7, with a tentative D call TRBD1 (6 bases). The CDR3 consists of 16 residues. V lost 1 base and J lost 0, with 13 bases in between. The germline gives CDR1 MNHEY, CDR2 SVGEGT. In DNA form, the CDR3 reads TGTGCCAGCAGTTACTTAGGGACATCGAGCTCCTACGAGCAGTACTTC. Its protein product is CASSYLGTSSSYEQYF.

The chain combines TRBV24-1 with TRBJ2-5; 8 bases map to TRBD1. CDR3 length: 15 residues. Germline lookup yields CDR1 KGHDR and CDR2 SFDVKD. The ends lost 0 bases at V and 2 bases at J; junction bases unmatched: 1. The DNA of the CDR3 is TGTGCCACCAGTGATTTGAACAGGGGGCAAGAGACCCAGTACTTC. The encoded protein is CATSDLNRGQETQYF.

Concerning this clone: Additional DNA sequences in this sample encode the identical CDR3. The chain joins TRBV11-3 to TRBJ2-1; 8 bases align to TRBD2. Germline V gene data show CDR1 as SGHNT and CDR2 as YENEEA. The CDR3 is 15 residues long. V shed 5 bases, J shed 0 bases, and the junction held 3 bases outside the gene matches. The CDR3 is CASSLSGGSYNEQFF. As DNA, the CDR3 is TGTGCCAGCAGCCTAAGCGGGGGCTCCTACAATGAGCAGTTCTTC.

V gene TRBV6-5 combines with J gene TRBJ2-3, with 9 bases identical to TRBD2. The CDR3 is made up of 14 amino acids. V shed 6 bases and J 1 base; nucleotides not matched to a gene: 2. The V gene's germline CDR1 is MNHEY and CDR2 SVGAGI. The CDR3 region is CASSRTSGTDTQYF. The DNA of the CDR3 is TGTGCCAGCAGCCGGACTAGCGGCACAGATACGCAGTATTTT.

The chain combines TRBV24-1 with TRBJ2-1; weak D call: TRBD2 (6 bases). Germline V gene lookup returns CDR1 KGHDR and CDR2 SFDVKD. Trimming took 7 bases from V and 3 from J, leaving 15 bases between them. There are 15 residues in the CDR3. For the CDR3, the DNA is TGTGCCACCAGCCCCGGAGGGTCTCTCTACAATGAGCAGTTCTTC. This translates into CATSPGGSLYNEQFF.

The chain links TRBV6-2 or TRBV6-3 to TRBJ1-2; D is possibly TRBD1 (6 bases). Between the trimmed V and J ends, which lost 6 bases and 10 bases, there was a span of 12 bases. From germline, CDR1 is MNHEY and CDR2 SVGEGT. CDR3 length equals 11 residues. DNA for the CDR3: TGTGCCAGCAGCCGGGACACCTCCTACACCTTC. As protein: CASSRDTSYTF.

The chain carries TRBV6-1 and TRBJ2-2; weak D call: TRBD2 (5 bases). The CDR3 is made up of 14 amino acids. CDR1 is MNHNS, CDR2 SASEGT, per germline. V lost 0 bases and J 4 bases, leaving 6 bases between the germline ends. DNA for the CDR3: TGTGCCAGCAGTGAAGCGCTAGCCACCGGGGAGCTGTTTTTT. Protein product: CASSEALATGELFF.

V gene TRBV28 combines with J gene TRBJ1-4, with 7 bases identical to TRBD1. V was clipped by 5 bases and J by 2 bases; unmatched bases: 14. This CDR3 region has 18 residues. Germline V gene lookup returns CDR1 MDHEN and CDR2 SYDVKM. CDR3 loop: CASSAGTVNFATNEKLFF. The CDR3, as DNA: TGTGCCAGCAGTGCCGGGACAGTCAATTTTGCGACTAATGAAAAACTGTTTTTT.

This clone has only one observation. V is TRBV9 and J is TRBJ1-5; tentatively, D is TRBD1 (5 bases). Germline loops: CDR1 SGDLS, CDR2 YYNGEE. Trimming removed 1 base from V and 2 bases from J, with 7 bases in between. This CDR3 spans 14 amino acids. In nucleotides, the CDR3 is TGTGCCAGCAGCGTATCGGGGGGCAATCAGCCCCAGCATTTT. Protein: CASSVSGGNQPQHF.